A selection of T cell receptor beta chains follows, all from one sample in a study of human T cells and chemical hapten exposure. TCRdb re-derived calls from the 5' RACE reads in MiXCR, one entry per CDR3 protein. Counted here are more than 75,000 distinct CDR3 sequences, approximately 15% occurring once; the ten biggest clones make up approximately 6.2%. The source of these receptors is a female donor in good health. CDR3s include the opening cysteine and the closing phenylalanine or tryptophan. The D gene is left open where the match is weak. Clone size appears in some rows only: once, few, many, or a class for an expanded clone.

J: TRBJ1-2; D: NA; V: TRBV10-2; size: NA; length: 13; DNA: TGCGCCAGCAGTGAGAGCAGGGCGTATGGCTACACCTTC; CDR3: CASSESRAYGYTF
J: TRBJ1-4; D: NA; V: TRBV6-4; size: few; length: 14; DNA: TGTGCCAGCAGTGAAGGATCGGGAGCTGAAAAACTGTTTTTT; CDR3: CASSEGSGAEKLFF
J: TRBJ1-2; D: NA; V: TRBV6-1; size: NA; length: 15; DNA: TGTGCCAGCAGTGAAGACCCCTTGCCGGGGAGCGGCTACACCTTC; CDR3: CASSEDPLPGSGYTF
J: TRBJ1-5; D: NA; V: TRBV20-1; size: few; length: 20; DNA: TGCAGTGCTAGAGATTGGAGGGGAGCCACCACCCAACCAGGCAATCAGCCCCAGCATTTT; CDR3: CSARDWRGATTQPGNQPQHF
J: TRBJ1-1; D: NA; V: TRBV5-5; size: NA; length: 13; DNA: TGTGCCAGCAGTAAGGCGCTGAACACTGAAGCTTTCTTT; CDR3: CASSKALNTEAFF
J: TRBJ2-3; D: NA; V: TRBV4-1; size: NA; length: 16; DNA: TGCGCCAGCAGCCATCCTTCTAGGGGCGACACAGATACGCAGTATTTT; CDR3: CASSHPSRGDTDTQYF
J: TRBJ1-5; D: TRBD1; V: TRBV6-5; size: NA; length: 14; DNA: TGTGCCAGCAGAAGACAGGGGGCTGGTCAGCCCCAGCATTTT; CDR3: CASRRQGAGQPQHF
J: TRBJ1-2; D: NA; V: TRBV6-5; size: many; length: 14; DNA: TGTGCCAGCAGTCTCGACGGCCAGGGCTATGGCTACACCTTC; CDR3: CASSLDGQGYGYTF
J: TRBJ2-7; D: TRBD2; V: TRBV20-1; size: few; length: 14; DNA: TGCAGTGCCAGGGGACTAGCGGGAGAAAGTGAGCAGTACTTC; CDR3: CSARGLAGESEQYF
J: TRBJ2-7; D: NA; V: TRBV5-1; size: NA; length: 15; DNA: TGCGCCAGCAGCTTGGCCGGGGCCACCTCAGGAGAGCAGTACTTC; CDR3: CASSLAGATSGEQYF
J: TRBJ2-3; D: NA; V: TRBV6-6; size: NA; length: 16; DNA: TGTGCCAGCAGTTACGGCCGCACGGTGAGCACAGATACGCAGTATTTT; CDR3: CASSYGRTVSTDTQYF